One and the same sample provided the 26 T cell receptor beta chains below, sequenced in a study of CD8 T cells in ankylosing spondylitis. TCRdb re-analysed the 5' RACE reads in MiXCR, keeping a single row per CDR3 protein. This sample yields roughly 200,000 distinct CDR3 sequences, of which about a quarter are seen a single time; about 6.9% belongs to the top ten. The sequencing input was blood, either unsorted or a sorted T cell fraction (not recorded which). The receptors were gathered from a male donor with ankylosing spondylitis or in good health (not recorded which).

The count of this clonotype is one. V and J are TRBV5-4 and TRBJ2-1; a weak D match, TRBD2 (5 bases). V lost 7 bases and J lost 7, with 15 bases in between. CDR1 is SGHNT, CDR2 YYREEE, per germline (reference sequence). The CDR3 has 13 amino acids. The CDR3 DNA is TGTGCCAGCGGGAGTAAGGTGAAGAATGAGCAGTTCTTC. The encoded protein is CASGSKVKNEQFF.

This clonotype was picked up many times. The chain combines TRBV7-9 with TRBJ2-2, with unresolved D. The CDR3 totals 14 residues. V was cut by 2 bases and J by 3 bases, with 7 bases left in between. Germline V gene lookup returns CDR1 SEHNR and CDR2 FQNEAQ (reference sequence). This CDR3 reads CASSLSVYTGELFF. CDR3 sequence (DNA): TGTGCCAGCAGCTTAAGTGTCTACACCGGGGAGCTGTTTTTT.

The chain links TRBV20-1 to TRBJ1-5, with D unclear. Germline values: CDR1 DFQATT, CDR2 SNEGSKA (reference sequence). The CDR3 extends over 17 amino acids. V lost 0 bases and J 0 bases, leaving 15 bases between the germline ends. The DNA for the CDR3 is TGCAGTGCTAGAGATCACGGCAGCCGGTATAGCAATCAGCCCCAGCATTTT. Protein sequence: CSARDHGSRYSNQPQHF.

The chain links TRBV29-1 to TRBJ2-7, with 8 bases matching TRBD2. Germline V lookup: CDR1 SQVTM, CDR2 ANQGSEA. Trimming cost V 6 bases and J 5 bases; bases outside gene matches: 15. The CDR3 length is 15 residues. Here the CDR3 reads CSVAPGTSVEDEQYF. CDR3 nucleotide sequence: TGCAGCGTAGCACCCGGGACTAGTGTCGAGGACGAGCAGTACTTC.

CDR3 in amino acids: CASSLVPSGNYEQYF. The CDR3 DNA is TGCGCCAGCAGCTTGGTCCCTAGCGGTAACTACGAGCAGTACTTC. V and J are TRBV5-1 and TRBJ2-7, with 7 bases identical to TRBD2. This CDR3 region has 15 residues. In germline, CDR1 is SGHRS, CDR2 YFSETQ. Trimming cost V 0 bases and J 3 bases; bases outside gene matches: 6.

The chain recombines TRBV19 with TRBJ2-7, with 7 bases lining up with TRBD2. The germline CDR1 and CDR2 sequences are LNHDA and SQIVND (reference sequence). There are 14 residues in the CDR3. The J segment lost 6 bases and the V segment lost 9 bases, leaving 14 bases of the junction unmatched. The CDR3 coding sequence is TGTGCCAGCTCTACCGTTGTCGGCGGGGGCGAGCAGTACTTC. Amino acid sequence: CASSTVVGGGEQYF. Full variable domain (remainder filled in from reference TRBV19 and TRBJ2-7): DGGITQSPKYLFRKEGQNVTLSCEQNLNHDAMYWYRQDPGQGLRLIYYSQIVNDFQKGDIAEGYSVSREKKESFPLTVTSAQKNPTAFYLCASSTVVGGGEQYFGPGTRLTVT.

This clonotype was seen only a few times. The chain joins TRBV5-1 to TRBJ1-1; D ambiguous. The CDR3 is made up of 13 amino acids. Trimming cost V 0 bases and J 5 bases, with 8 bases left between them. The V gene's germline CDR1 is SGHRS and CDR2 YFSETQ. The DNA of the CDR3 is TGCGCCAGCAGCTTGGAGGACGGAACTGAAGCTTTCTTT. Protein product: CASSLEDGTEAFF. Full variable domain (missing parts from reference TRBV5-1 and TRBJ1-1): KAGVTQTPRYLIKTRGQQVTLSCSPISGHRSVSWYQQTPGQGLQFLFEYFSETQRNKGNFPGRFSGRQFSNSRSEMNVSTLELGDSALYLCASSLEDGTEAFFGQGTRLTVV.

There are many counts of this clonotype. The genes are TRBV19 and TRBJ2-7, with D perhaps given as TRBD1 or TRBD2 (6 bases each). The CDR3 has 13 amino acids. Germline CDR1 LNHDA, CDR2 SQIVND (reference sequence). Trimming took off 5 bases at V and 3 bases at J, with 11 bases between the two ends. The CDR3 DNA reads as TGTGCCAGTAGTGTCGAGGGGGGCTACGAGCAGTACTTC. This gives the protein CASSVEGGYEQYF.

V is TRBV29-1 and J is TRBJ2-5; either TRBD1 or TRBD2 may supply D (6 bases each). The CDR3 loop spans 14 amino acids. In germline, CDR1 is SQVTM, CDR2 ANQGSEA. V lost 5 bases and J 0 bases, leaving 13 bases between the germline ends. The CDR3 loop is CSVTVGGYQETQYF. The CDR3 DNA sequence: TGCAGCGTTACGGTAGGGGGGTACCAAGAGACCCAGTACTTC.

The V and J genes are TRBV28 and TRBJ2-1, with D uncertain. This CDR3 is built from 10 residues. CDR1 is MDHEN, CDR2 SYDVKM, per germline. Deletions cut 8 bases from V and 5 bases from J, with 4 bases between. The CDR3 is CASRNNEQFF. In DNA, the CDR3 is TGTGCCAGCCGAAACAATGAGCAGTTCTTC.

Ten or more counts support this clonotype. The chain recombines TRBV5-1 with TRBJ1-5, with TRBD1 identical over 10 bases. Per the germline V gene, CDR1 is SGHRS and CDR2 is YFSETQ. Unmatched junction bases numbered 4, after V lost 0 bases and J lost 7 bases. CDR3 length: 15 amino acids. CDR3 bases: TGCGCCAGCAGCTTGGAGGGGGACAGGGGACAGCCCCAGCATTTT. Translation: CASSLEGDRGQPQHF.

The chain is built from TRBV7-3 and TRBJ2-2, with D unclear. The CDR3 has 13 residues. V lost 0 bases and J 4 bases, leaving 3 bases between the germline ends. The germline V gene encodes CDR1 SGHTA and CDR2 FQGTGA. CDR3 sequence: CASSLTITGELFF. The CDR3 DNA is TGTGCCAGCAGCTTAACTATCACCGGGGAGCTGTTTTTT.

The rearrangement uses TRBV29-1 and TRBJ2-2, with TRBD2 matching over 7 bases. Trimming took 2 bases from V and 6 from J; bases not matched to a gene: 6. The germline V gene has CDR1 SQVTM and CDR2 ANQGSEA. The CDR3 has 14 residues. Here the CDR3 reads CSVELAGEPGELFF. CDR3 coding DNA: TGCAGCGTTGAACTGGCGGGAGAACCCGGGGAGCTGTTTTTT.

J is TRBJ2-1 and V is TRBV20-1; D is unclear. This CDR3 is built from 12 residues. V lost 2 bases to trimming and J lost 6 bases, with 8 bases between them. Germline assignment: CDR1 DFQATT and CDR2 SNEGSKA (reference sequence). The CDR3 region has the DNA TGCAGTGCTAGAAGGGTGGCCAATGAGCAGTTCTTC. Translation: CSARRVANEQFF.

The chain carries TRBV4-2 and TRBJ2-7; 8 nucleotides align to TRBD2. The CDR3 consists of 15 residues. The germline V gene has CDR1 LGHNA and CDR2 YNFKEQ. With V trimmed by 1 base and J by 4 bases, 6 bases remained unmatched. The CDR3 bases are TGTGCCAGCAGCCAAGGACTAGCGTACAAATACGAGCAGTACTTC. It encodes CASSQGLAYKYEQYF.

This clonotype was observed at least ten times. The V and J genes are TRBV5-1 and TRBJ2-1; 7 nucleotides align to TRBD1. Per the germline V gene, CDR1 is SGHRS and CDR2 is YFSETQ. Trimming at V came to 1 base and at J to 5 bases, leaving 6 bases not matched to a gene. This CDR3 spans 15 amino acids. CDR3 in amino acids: CASSLFLGQNNEQFF. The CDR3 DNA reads TGCGCCAGCAGCTTGTTTCTGGGACAGAACAATGAGCAGTTCTTC.

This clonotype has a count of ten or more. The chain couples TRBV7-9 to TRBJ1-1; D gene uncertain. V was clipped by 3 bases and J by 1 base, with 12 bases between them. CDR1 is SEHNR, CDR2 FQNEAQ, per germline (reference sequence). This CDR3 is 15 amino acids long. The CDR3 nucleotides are TGTGCCAGCAGCTTTCCGACCTCCACGAACACTGAAGCTTTCTTT. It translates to CASSFPTSTNTEAFF.

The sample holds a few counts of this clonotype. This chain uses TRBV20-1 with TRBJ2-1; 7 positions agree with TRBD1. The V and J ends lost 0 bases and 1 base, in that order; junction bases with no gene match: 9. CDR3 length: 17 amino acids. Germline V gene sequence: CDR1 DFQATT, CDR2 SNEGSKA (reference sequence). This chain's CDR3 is CSARDRNGRGSYNEQFF. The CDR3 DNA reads TGCAGTGCTAGAGATCGGAATGGCAGGGGGTCCTACAATGAGCAGTTCTTC.

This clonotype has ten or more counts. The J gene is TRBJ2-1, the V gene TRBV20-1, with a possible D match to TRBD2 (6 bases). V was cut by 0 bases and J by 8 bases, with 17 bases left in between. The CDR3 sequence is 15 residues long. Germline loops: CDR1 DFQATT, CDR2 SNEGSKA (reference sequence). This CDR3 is CSARDQGSGGDEQFF. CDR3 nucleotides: TGCAGTGCTAGAGATCAGGGTAGCGGAGGAGATGAGCAGTTCTTC.

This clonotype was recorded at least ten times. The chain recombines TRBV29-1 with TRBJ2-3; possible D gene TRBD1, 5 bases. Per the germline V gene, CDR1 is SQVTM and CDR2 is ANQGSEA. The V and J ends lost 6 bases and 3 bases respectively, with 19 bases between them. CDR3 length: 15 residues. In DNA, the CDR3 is TGCAGCGTCACTGCAGGTGGGGCAAGGACAGATACGCAGTATTTT. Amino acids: CSVTAGGARTDTQYF.

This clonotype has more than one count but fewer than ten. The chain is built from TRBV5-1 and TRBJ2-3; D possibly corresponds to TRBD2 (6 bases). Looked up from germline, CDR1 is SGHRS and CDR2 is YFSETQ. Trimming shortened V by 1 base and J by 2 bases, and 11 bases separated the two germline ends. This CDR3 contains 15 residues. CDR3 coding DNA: TGCGCCAGCAGCTTGACGCGCGGGACCACAGATACGCAGTATTTT. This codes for CASSLTRGTTDTQYF.

The chain's CDR3 is CASSQEGLAKNIQYF. The CDR3 DNA reads TGTGCCAGCAGCCAAGAGGGGCTAGCCAAAAACATTCAGTACTTC. The chain uses TRBV3-1 and TRBJ2-4, with D tentatively TRBD1 (5 bases). CDR3 length: 15 amino acids. Germline V gene sequence: CDR1 LGHDT, CDR2 YNNKEL (reference sequence). The germline V and J ends were trimmed by 0 bases and 0 bases, with 6 bases remaining between them.

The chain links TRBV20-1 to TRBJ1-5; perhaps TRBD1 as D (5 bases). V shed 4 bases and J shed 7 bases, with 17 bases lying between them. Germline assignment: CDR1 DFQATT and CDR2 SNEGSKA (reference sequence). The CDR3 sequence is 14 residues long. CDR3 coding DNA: TGCAGTGCTAAGGTGGGGGGGGTCAACCAGCCCCAGCATTTT. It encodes CSAKVGGVNQPQHF.

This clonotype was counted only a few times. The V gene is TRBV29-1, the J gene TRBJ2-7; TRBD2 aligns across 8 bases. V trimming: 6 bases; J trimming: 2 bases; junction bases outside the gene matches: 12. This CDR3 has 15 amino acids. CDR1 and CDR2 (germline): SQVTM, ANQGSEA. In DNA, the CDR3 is TGCAGCGTCCGCTCCCCATCGGGAGGGACCTACGAGCAGTACTTC. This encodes CSVRSPSGGTYEQYF.

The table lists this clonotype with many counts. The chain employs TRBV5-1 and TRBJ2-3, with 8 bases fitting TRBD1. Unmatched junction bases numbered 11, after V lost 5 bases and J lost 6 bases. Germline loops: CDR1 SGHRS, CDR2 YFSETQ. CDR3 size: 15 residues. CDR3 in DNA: TGCGCCAGCAGAAGGGGTGGACAGGGAAGCGATACGCAGTATTTT. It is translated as CASRRGGQGSDTQYF.

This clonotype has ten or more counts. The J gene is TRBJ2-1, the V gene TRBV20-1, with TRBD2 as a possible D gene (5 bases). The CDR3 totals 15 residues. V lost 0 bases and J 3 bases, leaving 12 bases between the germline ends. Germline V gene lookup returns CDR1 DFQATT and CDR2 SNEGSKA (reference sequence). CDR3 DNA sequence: TGCAGTGCTAGAGATTTTAACGGGAACTACAATGAGCAGTTCTTC. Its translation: CSARDFNGNYNEQFF.